One sample yielded the 5 T cell receptor beta chains listed below, sequenced in a study of early T cells in non-severe SARS-CoV-2 infection. TCRdb re-analysed the 5' RACE reads in MiXCR, keeping a single row per CDR3 protein. The sample records over 45,000 distinct CDR3 sequences, around 6.6% being singletons. The sample here was whole blood, taken at baseline. The receptors come from an adult who was a healthcare worker with PCR-confirmed SARS-CoV-2 infection or an uninfected control (not recorded which).

This clonotype was counted at least ten times. The chain uses TRBV7-2 and TRBJ1-3; D remains ambiguous. The CDR3 is 13 amino acids. Trimming cost V 5 bases and J 1 base, with 6 bases left between them. Per the germline V gene, CDR1 is SGHTA and CDR2 is FQGNSA. The CDR3 coding sequence is TGTGCCAGCAGCGAAAATTCTGGAAACACCATATATTTT. Its protein is CASSENSGNTIYF.

This clonotype was picked up many times. The rearrangement uses TRBV9 and TRBJ1-1; D is undetermined. The V end was cut by 5 bases, the J end by 8 bases, with 25 bases between. Germline V gene sequence: CDR1 SGDLS, CDR2 YYNGEE. The length of the CDR3 is 16 residues. The CDR3 reads CASRFQAEPTKEEAFF. Here the CDR3 DNA reads TGTGCCAGCAGGTTCCAGGCAGAGCCCACTAAAGAAGAAGCTTTCTTT.

V gene TRBV6-6 combines with J gene TRBJ1-2, with 7 positions matching TRBD1. Trimming took 2 bases from V and 3 from J; bases not matched to a gene: 6. Germline V lookup: CDR1 MNHNY, CDR2 SVGAGI (reference sequence). The CDR3 covers 15 residues. CDR3 bases: TGTGCCAGCAGTTACGGGCAGGGGGGCCACTATGGCTACACCTTC. Residues: CASSYGQGGHYGYTF.

The gene calls are TRBV7-9 and TRBJ1-1, with D unresolved. Trimming took 1 base from V and 10 from J, leaving 7 bases between them. This CDR3 comprises 11 residues. Germline V gives CDR1 SEHNR, CDR2 FQNEAQ (reference sequence). The CDR3 bases are TGTGCCAGCAGCTTAGGACCCGGAGCTTTCTTT. This sequence encodes CASSLGPGAFF.

Written as DNA, the CDR3 is TGCGCCAGCAGCAGGGCTACTAGCACAGATACGCAGTATTTT. Translating gives CASSRATSTDTQYF. This rearrangement joins TRBV5-1 to TRBJ2-3, with no clear D. This CDR3 has 14 amino acids. V lost 4 bases and J 0 bases, leaving 9 bases between the germline ends. Per germline, CDR1 SGHRS and CDR2 YFSETQ.